This T cell receptor (beta chain) comes out of a study of blood T cell repertoires in COVID-19. Turning to the study itself: The United States, Italy and Spain were the sources of the acute and convalescent COVID-19 samples. In each case, the material was cDNA or gDNA derived from T cells, B-cell-depleted T cells, or PBMCs.

Seattle's cohort entered during active infection and was followed longitudinally. In the authors' workflow: Estimation of nucleated cell counts was performed using reference gene primer amplification. Some clones are missing from TCRdb's copy, which holds only in-frame ones; the method was immunoSEQ multiplex PCR. V and J calls and clone size follow that table, whereas D and trimming were derived from the DNA. The sample includes 200,000 to 250,000 clones, roughly four fifths of them seen just once. Trimming shortened V by 3 bases and J by 4 bases, and 3 bases separated the two germline ends. This CDR3 comprises 11 residues. This clone was detected only a few times. The sample carries other DNA sequences with the same CDR3.

The J gene is TRBJ1-1, the V gene TRBV12-3 or TRBV12-4; D gene uncertain. Sample: peripheral blood. The TCR was taken from an elderly woman with COVID-19, enrolled during active disease. The CDR3 nucleotides read TGTGCCAGCAGTTTTCGCACTGAAGCTTTCTTT. As protein: CASSFRTEAFF.